Detailed here is one TCR beta chain. The authors' processing: The assay estimated nucleated cells by amplifying reference gene primers. The method was immunoSEQ multiplex PCR; TCRdb's version includes in-frame clones alone and lacks a portion of them. The V and J calls and clone size were taken over from that table, and D and trimming were inferred from the DNA. The sample contains 250,000 or so clones, about four fifths of which appear only once. This sample is part of a study of blood T cell repertoires in COVID-19. Study summary: Sites in the United States, Italy and Spain provided acute and convalescent COVID-19 samples. Sources were T cells, B-cell-depleted T cells, or PBMCs; the material itself was cDNA or gDNA.

Per the germline V gene, CDR1 is SNHLY and CDR2 is FYNNEI. The CDR3 length is 14 residues. Deletions cut 6 bases from V and 4 bases from J, with 12 bases between. The sample comprised peripheral blood. This TCR was sampled from a woman between 40 and 55 years old who had recovered from COVID-19. The chain combines TRBV2 with TRBJ2-2; D uncertain. In nucleotides, the CDR3 is TGTGCCAGCAGCTCAGAGGCAGTCACCGGGGAGCTGTTTTTT. This sequence encodes CASSSEAVTGELFF.